These 9 T cell receptor beta chains share one sample of origin, sequenced in a study of cytomegalovirus exposure and HLA in healthy donors. The PCR ran on 60 Vbeta and 13 Jbeta primers. Profiling relied on immunoSEQ multiplex PCR, and the TCRdb table lists in-frame clones only, not all of them. The table lists 60,000 to 70,000 clones, 55% to 70% of them singletons, with approximately 3% in the top ten. What was sequenced was PBMCs. The receptors originated from a woman in her 50s in good health and CMV-seronegative.

This clone came up once. The chain joins TRBV6-5 to TRBJ1-1; TRBD1 matches at 8 bases. Trimming removed 6 bases from V and 0 bases from J; junction bases left unmatched: 3. The CDR3 length is 14 residues. CDR1 and CDR2 (germline): MNHEY, SVGAGI. The DNA of the CDR3 is TGTGCCAGCAGCCTGGACAGGGTGAACACTGAAGCTTTCTTT. Amino acid sequence: CASSLDRVNTEAFF.

V usage is TRBV7-8 and J usage is TRBJ2-1; the D gene is possibly TRBD2 (5 bases). This CDR3 has 17 amino acids. Germline V gene lookup returns CDR1 SGHVS and CDR2 FQNEAQ. V lost 1 base and J lost 0, with 13 bases in between. The CDR3 protein is CASSLGGFSSSYNEQFF. In DNA, the CDR3 is TGTGCCAGCAGCTTAGGAGGGTTCTCGAGCTCCTACAATGAGCAGTTCTTC. The full variable domain, its missing parts supplied by reference TRBV7-8 and TRBJ2-1, is GAGVSQSPRYKVAKRGQDVALRCDPISGHVSLFWYQQALGQGPEFLTYFQNEAQLDKSGLPSDRFFAERPEGSVSTLKIQRTQQEDSAVYLCASSLGGFSSSYNEQFFGPGTRLTVL.

The V gene is TRBV6-1, the J gene TRBJ2-7, with 8 bases fitting TRBD2. Looked up from germline, CDR1 is MNHNS and CDR2 is SASEGT. The ends lost 4 bases at V and 3 bases at J; junction bases unmatched: 2. The CDR3 length is 13 residues. The CDR3 DNA is TGTGCCAGCAGTGCTACTAGCGGCTACGAGCAGTACTTC. Protein product: CASSATSGYEQYF.

This chain joins TRBV4-3 and TRBJ2-4; a weak D match, TRBD1 (6 bases). From germline, CDR1 is LGHNA and CDR2 YSLEER. Trimming took off 2 bases at V and 8 bases at J, with 16 bases between the two ends. The CDR3 length is 15 residues. DNA for the CDR3: TGCGCCAGCAGCCAACGGGCCCAGGGGCGGGACATTCAGTACTTC. Translation gives CASSQRAQGRDIQYF.

The V and J genes are TRBV7-2 and TRBJ1-1, with TRBD1 as a possible D gene (5 bases). Trimming left V 3 bases short and J 0 bases short, with 11 bases between. Germline lookup yields CDR1 SGHTA and CDR2 FQGNSA. The CDR3 runs 15 residues. CDR3: CASSFQGGMNTEAFF. CDR3 coding DNA: TGTGCCAGCAGCTTCCAGGGCGGAATGAACACTGAAGCTTTCTTT.

The V gene is TRBV18, the J gene TRBJ2-2, with 7 bases that match TRBD2. The CDR3 is 17 residues long. The V segment lost 4 bases and the J segment 5 bases; nucleotides outside the gene matches: 13. CDR1 is KGHSH, CDR2 LQKENI, per germline. CDR3: CASSLRDSPGRTGELFF. The DNA of the CDR3 is TGTGCCAGCTCACTCCGAGATTCCCCCGGGAGGACCGGGGAGCTGTTTTTT.

The chain has TRBV6-5 and TRBJ2-2; a weak D match, TRBD2 (5 bases). V was shortened by 6 bases and J by 10 bases, with 18 bases between the two germline ends. This CDR3 has 14 amino acids. The germline CDR1 and CDR2 sequences are MNHEY and SVGAGI. The CDR3 reads CASSHGGQSEELFF. CDR3 in DNA: TGTGCCAGCAGCCACGGAGGTCAGTCCGAGGAGCTGTTTTTT.

This clone has a handful of counts. The chain recombines TRBV6-6 with TRBJ1-5; no reliable D call. In germline, CDR1 is MNHNY, CDR2 SVGAGI (reference sequence). V lost 6 bases and J 3 bases, leaving 12 bases between the germline ends. This CDR3 has 14 amino acids. CDR3 amino acids: CASSPSGINQPQHF. CDR3 coding DNA: TGTGCCAGCAGCCCCTCGGGGATCAATCAGCCCCAGCATTTT.

The sample holds one count of this clone. The chain recombines TRBV5-4 with TRBJ1-4; D is ambiguous. Germline CDR1 and CDR2: SGHNT and YYREEE (reference sequence). V was clipped by 0 bases and J by 7 bases, with 16 bases between them. The CDR3 has 16 residues. CDR3 DNA sequence: TGTGCCAGCAGCTTGGCCGTTTCCGGGAGTCGTGAAAAACTGTTTTTT. Translating gives CASSLAVSGSREKLFF.